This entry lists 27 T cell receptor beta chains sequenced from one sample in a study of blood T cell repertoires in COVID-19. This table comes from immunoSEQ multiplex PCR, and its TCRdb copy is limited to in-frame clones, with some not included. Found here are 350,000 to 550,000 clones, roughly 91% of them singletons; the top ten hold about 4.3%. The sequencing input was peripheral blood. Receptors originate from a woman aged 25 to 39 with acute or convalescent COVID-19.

CDR3 sequence (DNA): TGTGCCAGCAGCCCCAACCTTAGTGAGCAGTTCTTC. Its translation is CASSPNLSEQFF. The rearrangement joins TRBV5-5 to TRBJ2-1; D remains unclear. The ends were cut back, 4 bases at V and 9 bases at J, with 11 bases in the middle. This CDR3 contains 12 residues. The germline V gene encodes CDR1 SGHKS and CDR2 YYEKEE (reference sequence).

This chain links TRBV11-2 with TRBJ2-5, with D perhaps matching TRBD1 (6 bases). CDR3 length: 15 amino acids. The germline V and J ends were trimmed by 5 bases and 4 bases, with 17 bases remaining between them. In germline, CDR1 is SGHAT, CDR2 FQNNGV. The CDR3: CASSPDQGRGETQYF. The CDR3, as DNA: TGTGCCAGCAGCCCAGATCAGGGCAGGGGAGAGACCCAGTACTTC.

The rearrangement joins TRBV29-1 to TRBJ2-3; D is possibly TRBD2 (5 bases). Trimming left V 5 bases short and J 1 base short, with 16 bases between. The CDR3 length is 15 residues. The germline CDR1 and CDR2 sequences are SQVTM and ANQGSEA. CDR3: CSVIIARPGTDTQYF. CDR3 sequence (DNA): TGCAGCGTTATTATAGCGCGTCCGGGCACAGATACGCAGTATTTT.

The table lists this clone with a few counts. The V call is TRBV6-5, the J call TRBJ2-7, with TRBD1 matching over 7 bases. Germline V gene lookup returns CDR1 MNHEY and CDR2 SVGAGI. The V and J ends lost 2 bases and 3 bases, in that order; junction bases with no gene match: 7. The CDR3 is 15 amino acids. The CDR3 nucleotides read TGTGCCAGCAGTTACGGAAGGACAGGTGACTACGAGCAGTACTTC. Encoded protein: CASSYGRTGDYEQYF.

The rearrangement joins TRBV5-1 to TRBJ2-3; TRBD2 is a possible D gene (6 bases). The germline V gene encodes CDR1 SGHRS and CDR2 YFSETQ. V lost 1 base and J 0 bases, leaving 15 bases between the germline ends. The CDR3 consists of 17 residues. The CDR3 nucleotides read TGCGCCAGCAGCTTGTTGGCGGGGAGTGCTAGCACAGATACGCAGTATTTT. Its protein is CASSLLAGSASTDTQYF.

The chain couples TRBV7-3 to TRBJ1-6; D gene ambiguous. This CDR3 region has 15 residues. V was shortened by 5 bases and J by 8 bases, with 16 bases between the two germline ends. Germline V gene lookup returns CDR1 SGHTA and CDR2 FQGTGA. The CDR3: CASSLVGNSDSPLHF. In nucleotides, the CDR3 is TGTGCCAGCAGCCTAGTCGGGAACTCGGATTCACCCCTCCACTTT.

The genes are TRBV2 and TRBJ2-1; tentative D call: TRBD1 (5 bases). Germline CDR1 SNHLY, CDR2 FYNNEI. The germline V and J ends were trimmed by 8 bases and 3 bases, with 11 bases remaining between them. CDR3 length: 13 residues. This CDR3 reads CASQQGSYNEQFF. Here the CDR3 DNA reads TGTGCCAGCCAGCAGGGTAGCTACAATGAGCAGTTCTTC.

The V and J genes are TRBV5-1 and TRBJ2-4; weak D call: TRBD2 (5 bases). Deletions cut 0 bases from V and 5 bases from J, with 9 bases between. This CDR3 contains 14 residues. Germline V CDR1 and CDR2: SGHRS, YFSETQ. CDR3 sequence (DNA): TGCGCCAGCAGCTTGGTAGGGAGCGAAAACATTCAGTACTTC. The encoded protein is CASSLVGSENIQYF. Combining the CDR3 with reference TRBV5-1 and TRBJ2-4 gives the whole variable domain KAGVTQTPRYLIKTRGQQVTLSCSPISGHRSVSWYQQTPGQGLQFLFEYFSETQRNKGNFPGRFSGRQFSNSRSEMNVSTLELGDSALYLCASSLVGSENIQYFGAGTRLSVL.

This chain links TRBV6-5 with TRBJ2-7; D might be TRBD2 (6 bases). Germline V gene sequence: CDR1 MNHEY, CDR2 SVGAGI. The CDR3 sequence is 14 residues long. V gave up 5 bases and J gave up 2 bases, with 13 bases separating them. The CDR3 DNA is TGTGCCAGCAGTCCCCGGGACTTTCCCTACGAGCAGTACTTC. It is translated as CASSPRDFPYEQYF.

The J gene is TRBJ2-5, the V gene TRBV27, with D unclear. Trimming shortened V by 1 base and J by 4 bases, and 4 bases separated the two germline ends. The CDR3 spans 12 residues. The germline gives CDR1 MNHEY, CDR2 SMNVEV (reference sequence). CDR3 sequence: CASSLLRETQYF. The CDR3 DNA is TGTGCCAGCAGTTTATTGAGAGAGACCCAGTACTTC.

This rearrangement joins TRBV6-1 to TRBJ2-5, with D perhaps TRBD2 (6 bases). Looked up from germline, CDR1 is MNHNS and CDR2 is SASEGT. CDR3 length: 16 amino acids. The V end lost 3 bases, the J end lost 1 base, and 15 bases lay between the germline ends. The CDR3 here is CASSEAGLTSQETQYF. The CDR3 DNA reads TGTGCCAGCAGTGAGGCAGGACTGACTAGCCAAGAGACCCAGTACTTC.

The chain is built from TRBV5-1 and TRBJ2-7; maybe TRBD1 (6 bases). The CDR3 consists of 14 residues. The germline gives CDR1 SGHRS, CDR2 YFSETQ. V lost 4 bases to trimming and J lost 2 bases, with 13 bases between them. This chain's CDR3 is CASSPGDTPYEQYF. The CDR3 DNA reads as TGCGCCAGCAGCCCCGGGGACACCCCCTACGAGCAGTACTTC.

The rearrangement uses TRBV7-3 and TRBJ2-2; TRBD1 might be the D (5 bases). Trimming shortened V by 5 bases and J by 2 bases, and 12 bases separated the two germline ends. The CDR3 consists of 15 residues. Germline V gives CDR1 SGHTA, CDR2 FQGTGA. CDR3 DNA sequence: TGTGCCAGCAGCGAACAGGAACCAAACACCGGGGAGCTGTTTTTT. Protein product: CASSEQEPNTGELFF.

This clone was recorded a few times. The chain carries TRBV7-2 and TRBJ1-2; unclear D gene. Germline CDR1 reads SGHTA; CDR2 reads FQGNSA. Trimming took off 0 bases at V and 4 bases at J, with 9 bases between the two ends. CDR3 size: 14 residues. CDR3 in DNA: TGTGCCAGCAGCTTAGCGCGGCTGCCCTATGGCTACACCTTC. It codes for CASSLARLPYGYTF.

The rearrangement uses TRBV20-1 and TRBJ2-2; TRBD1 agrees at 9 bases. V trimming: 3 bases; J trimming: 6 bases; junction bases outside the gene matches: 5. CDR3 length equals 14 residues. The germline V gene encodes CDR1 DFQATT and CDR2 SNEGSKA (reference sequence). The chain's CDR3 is CSASRTGDPGELFF. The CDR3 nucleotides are TGCAGTGCTAGTAGGACAGGGGATCCCGGGGAGCTGTTTTTT.

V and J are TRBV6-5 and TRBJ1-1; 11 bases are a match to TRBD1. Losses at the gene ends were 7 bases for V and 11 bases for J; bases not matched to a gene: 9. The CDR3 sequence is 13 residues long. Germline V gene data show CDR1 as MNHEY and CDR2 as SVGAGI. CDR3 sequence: CASNAGQGARAFF. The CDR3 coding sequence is TGTGCCAGCAATGCAGGACAGGGGGCTCGGGCTTTCTTT.

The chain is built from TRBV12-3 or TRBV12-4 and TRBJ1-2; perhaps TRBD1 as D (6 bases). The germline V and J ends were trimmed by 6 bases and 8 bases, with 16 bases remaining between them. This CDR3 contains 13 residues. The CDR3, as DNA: TGTGCCAGCAGCCCAAAGCCAGGGGTCGGCTACACCTTC. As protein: CASSPKPGVGYTF.

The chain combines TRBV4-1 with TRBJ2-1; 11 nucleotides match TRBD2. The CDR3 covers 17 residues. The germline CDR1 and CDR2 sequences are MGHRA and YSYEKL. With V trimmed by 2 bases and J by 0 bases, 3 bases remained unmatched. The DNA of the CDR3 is TGCGCCAGCAGCCAATTAGCGGGGGGGAGCTCCTACAATGAGCAGTTCTTC. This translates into CASSQLAGGSSYNEQFF.

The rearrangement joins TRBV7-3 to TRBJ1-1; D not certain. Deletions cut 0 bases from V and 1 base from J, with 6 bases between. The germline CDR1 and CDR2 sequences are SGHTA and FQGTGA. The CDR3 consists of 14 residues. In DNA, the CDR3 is TGTGCCAGCAGCTTAACCGAGAGGAACACTGAAGCTTTCTTT. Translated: CASSLTERNTEAFF.

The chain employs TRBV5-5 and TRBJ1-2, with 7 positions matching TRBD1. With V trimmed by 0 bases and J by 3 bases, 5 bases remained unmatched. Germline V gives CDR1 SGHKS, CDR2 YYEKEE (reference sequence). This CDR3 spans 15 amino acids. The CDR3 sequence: CASSLGRQGDYGYTF. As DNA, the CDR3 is TGTGCCAGCAGCTTGGGGCGACAGGGTGACTATGGCTACACCTTC.

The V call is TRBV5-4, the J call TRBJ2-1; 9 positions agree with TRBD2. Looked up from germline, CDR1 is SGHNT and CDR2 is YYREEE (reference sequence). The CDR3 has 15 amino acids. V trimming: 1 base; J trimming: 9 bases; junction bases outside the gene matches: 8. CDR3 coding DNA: TGTGCCAGCAGCTTGTCGGCGGGGGGGCGGCTTGAGCAGTTCTTC. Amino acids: CASSLSAGGRLEQFF.

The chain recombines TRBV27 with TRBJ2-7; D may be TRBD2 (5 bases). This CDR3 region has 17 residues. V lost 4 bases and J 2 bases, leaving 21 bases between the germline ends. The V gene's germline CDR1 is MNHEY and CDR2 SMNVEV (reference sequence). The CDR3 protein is CASSYRFDGLTTYEQYF. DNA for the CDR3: TGTGCCAGCAGTTACCGATTTGACGGACTCACAACCTACGAGCAGTACTTC.

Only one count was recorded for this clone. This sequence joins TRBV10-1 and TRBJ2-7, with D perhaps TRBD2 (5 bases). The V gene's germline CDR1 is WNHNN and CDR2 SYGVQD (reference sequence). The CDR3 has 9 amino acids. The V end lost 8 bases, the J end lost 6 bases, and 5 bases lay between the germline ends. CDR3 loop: CASGGEQYF. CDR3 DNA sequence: TGCGCCAGCGGAGGCGAGCAGTACTTC.

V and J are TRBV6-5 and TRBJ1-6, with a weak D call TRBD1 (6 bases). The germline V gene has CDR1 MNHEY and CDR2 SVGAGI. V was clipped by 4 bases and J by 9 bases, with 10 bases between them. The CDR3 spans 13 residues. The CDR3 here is CASSFTRGSPLHF. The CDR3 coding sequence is TGTGCCAGCAGTTTTACCAGGGGTTCACCCCTCCACTTT.

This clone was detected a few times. For the CDR3, the DNA is TGTGCCAGCAGCCATGAAGGGGTTGCTGGAAACACCATATATTTT. Its protein is CASSHEGVAGNTIYF. This rearrangement joins TRBV14 to TRBJ1-3, with D perhaps TRBD1 (5 bases). V gave up 3 bases and J gave up 2 bases, with 11 bases separating them. The CDR3 consists of 15 residues. From germline, CDR1 is SGHDN and CDR2 FVKESK.

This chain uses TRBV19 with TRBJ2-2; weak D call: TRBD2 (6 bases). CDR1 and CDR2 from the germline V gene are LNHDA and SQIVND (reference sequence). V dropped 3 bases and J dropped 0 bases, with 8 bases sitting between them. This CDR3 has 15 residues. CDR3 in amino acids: CASSIWGANTGELFF. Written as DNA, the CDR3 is TGTGCCAGTAGTATTTGGGGGGCGAACACCGGGGAGCTGTTTTTT.

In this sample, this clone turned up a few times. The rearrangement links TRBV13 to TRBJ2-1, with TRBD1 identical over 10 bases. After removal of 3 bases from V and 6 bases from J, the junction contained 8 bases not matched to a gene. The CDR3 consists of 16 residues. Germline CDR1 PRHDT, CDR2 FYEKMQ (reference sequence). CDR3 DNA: TGTGCCAGCAGCTTTCTTGTGGGACAGGGGAGCAATGAGCAGTTCTTC. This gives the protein CASSFLVGQGSNEQFF.